A selection of T cell receptor beta chains follows, all from one sample in a study of blood T cell repertoires in COVID-19. Sequenced by immunoSEQ multiplex PCR; TCRdb stores in-frame clones only, minus some. Of about 68,000 clones in the sample, 65% to 85% were seen once. The specimen was peripheral blood. These receptors came from a woman aged 45 to 65 with acute or convalescent COVID-19. Both conserved end residues are part of each CDR3. The D gene is left open where the match is weak. Some rows mark clone size as missing; the rest say once, few, many or name a class of expanded clone.

length: 13
D: NA
V: TRBV6-6
size: NA
J: TRBJ1-1
CDR3: CASSLPGDTEAFF
DNA: TGTGCCAGCAGTCTTCCAGGGGACACTGAAGCTTTCTTT

length: 15
D: NA
V: TRBV6-5
size: NA
J: TRBJ1-1
CDR3: CASSAGVQMNTEAFF
DNA: TGTGCCAGCAGCGCCGGGGTTCAAATGAACACTGAAGCTTTCTTT

length: 14
D: NA
V: TRBV27
size: NA
J: TRBJ1-1
CDR3: CASSSAEVNTEAFF
DNA: TGTGCCAGCAGTTCCGCTGAGGTGAACACTGAAGCTTTCTTT

length: 13
D: NA
V: TRBV12-3/TRBV12-4
size: few
J: TRBJ2-5
CDR3: CASSFRGWETQYF
DNA: TGTGCCAGCAGTTTTCGGGGGTGGGAGACCCAGTACTTC

length: 13
D: NA
V: TRBV15
size: NA
J: TRBJ2-7
CDR3: CATSLGRNYEQYF
DNA: TGTGCCACCAGTCTTGGGAGAAACTACGAGCAGTACTTC

length: 16
D: TRBD1
V: TRBV2
size: NA
J: TRBJ2-7
CDR3: CASIKIGTGDLYEQYF
DNA: TGTGCCAGCATCAAAATCGGGACAGGGGATCTTTACGAGCAGTACTTC

length: 18
D: TRBD1
V: TRBV28
size: NA
J: TRBJ1-5
CDR3: CASARDRAILYSNQPQHF
DNA: TGTGCCAGCGCAAGGGACAGGGCAATCCTCTATAGCAATCAGCCCCAGCATTTT

length: 14
D: NA
V: TRBV27
size: few
J: TRBJ2-5
CDR3: CASSLGHFQETQYF
DNA: TGTGCCAGCAGTTTAGGACATTTCCAAGAGACCCAGTACTTC

length: 13
D: NA
V: TRBV7-9
size: once
J: TRBJ2-2
CDR3: CASSSQGHGELFF
DNA: TGTGCCAGCAGCTCGCAGGGTCACGGGGAGCTGTTTTTT

length: 14
D: NA
V: TRBV30
size: NA
J: TRBJ2-7
CDR3: CAWSAGAGLNEQYF
DNA: TGTGCCTGGAGTGCAGGGGCGGGCTTGAACGAGCAGTACTTC

length: 17
D: NA
V: TRBV19
size: NA
J: TRBJ1-3
CDR3: CASSPPHRRGGWNTIYF
DNA: TGTGCCAGTAGTCCCCCCCACCGCCGGGGGGGGTGGAACACCATATATTTT

length: 13
D: NA
V: TRBV11-3
size: NA
J: TRBJ1-1
CDR3: CASSETRDTEAFF
DNA: TGTGCCAGCAGCGAGACCAGGGACACTGAAGCTTTCTTT

length: 14
D: TRBD2
V: TRBV18
size: NA
J: TRBJ2-5
CDR3: CASSLSGRLETQYF
DNA: TGTGCCAGCTCACTTAGCGGGAGATTGGAGACCCAGTACTTC

length: 14
D: NA
V: TRBV2
size: NA
J: TRBJ1-1
CDR3: CASSEVGGITEAFF
DNA: TGTGCCAGCAGTGAAGTGGGGGGTATCACTGAAGCTTTCTTT

length: 16
D: TRBD1
V: TRBV4-2
size: NA
J: TRBJ1-4
CDR3: CASSQDLGTGLEKLFF
DNA: TGTGCCAGCAGCCAAGATTTAGGGACAGGGCTTGAAAAACTGTTTTTT

length: 16
D: TRBD2
V: TRBV9
size: NA
J: TRBJ2-1
CDR3: CASTPLASGGSSEQFF
DNA: TGTGCCAGCACCCCTTTGGCTAGCGGGGGTTCTAGCGAGCAGTTCTTC

length: 15
D: NA
V: TRBV20-1
size: NA
J: TRBJ2-6
CDR3: CSASTTGSGANVLTF
DNA: TGCAGTGCTAGTACCACAGGATCTGGGGCCAACGTCCTGACTTTC

length: 12
D: NA
V: TRBV7-9
size: NA
J: TRBJ1-1
CDR3: CASSLSGFLTFF
DNA: TGTGCCAGCAGCTTATCAGGGTTTTTAACTTTCTTT

length: 15
D: NA
V: TRBV21-1
size: NA
J: TRBJ2-2
CDR3: CASSKALGSAVRGPF
DNA: TGTGCCAGCAGCAAAGCGCTGGGGTCGGCGGTTCGAGGGCCCTTT

length: 14
D: NA
V: TRBV18
size: NA
J: TRBJ2-7
CDR3: CASSQTSSSYEQYF
DNA: TGTGCCAGCTCACAAACAAGTTCCTCCTACGAGCAGTACTTC

length: 15
D: NA
V: TRBV3-1/TRBV3-2
size: once
J: TRBJ2-3
CDR3: CASSQVPVSTDTQYF
DNA: TGTGCCAGCAGCCAAGTCCCAGTTAGCACAGATACGCAGTATTTT

length: 16
D: NA
V: TRBV4-2
size: once
J: TRBJ1-3
CDR3: CASSQERGYSGNTIYF
DNA: TGTGCCAGCAGCCAAGAACGGGGGTACTCTGGAAACACCATATATTTT

length: 14
D: TRBD2
V: TRBV30
size: NA
J: TRBJ2-7
CDR3: CAWSAGTSGSEQYF
DNA: TGTGCCTGGAGCGCCGGGACTAGCGGCTCCGAGCAGTACTTC

length: 13
D: NA
V: TRBV27
size: NA
J: TRBJ1-2
CDR3: CASSFGGGLGYTF
DNA: TGTGCCAGCAGTTTCGGGGGTGGGCTTGGCTACACCTTC

length: 14
D: NA
V: TRBV19
size: NA
J: TRBJ2-6
CDR3: CASSGGRGANVLTF
DNA: TGTGCCAGTAGCGGGGGGCGTGGGGCCAACGTCCTGACTTTC

length: 15
D: TRBD2
V: TRBV30
size: few
J: TRBJ2-7
CDR3: CAWTGLAGAIREQYF
DNA: TGTGCCTGGACGGGACTAGCGGGAGCCATACGCGAGCAGTACTTC

length: 15
D: NA
V: TRBV19
size: NA
J: TRBJ1-3
CDR3: CASNYWDSSGNTIYF
DNA: TGTGCCAGTAATTATTGGGACTCCTCTGGAAACACCATATATTTT

length: 11
D: TRBD2
V: TRBV29-1
size: NA
J: TRBJ2-7
CDR3: CSAQAGDEQYF
DNA: TGCAGCGCCCAAGCGGGGGACGAGCAGTACTTC

length: 17
D: NA
V: TRBV9
size: NA
J: TRBJ2-3
CDR3: CASSGGRGAYNTDTQYF
DNA: TGTGCCAGCAGTGGGGGTCGGGGGGCCTACAACACAGATACGCAGTATTTT

length: 15
D: TRBD2
V: TRBV7-9
size: NA
J: TRBJ2-1
CDR3: CASSLLAGANNEQFF
DNA: TGTGCCAGCAGTCTACTAGCGGGAGCCAACAATGAGCAGTTCTTC

length: 14
D: NA
V: TRBV5-1
size: NA
J: TRBJ1-1
CDR3: CASSLGGDYTEAFF
DNA: TGCGCCAGCAGCTTGGGCGGGGACTACACTGAAGCTTTCTTT

length: 15
D: NA
V: TRBV18
size: few
J: TRBJ1-2
CDR3: CASSPQDRNPYGYTF
DNA: TGTGCCAGCTCACCCCAGGACAGAAACCCCTATGGCTACACCTTC

length: 13
D: NA
V: TRBV6-5
size: NA
J: TRBJ2-2
CDR3: CASSPPIDGELFF
DNA: TGTGCCAGCAGTCCACCTATCGACGGGGAGCTGTTTTTT

length: 14
D: TRBD1
V: TRBV7-9
size: few
J: TRBJ1-2
CDR3: CASSPGQGIYGYTF
DNA: TGTGCCAGCAGCCCTGGACAGGGAATCTATGGCTACACCTTC

length: 19
D: NA
V: TRBV28
size: NA
J: TRBJ2-3
CDR3: CASSHPLAEVGPSTDTQYF
DNA: TGTGCCAGCAGTCACCCTTTGGCGGAAGTTGGCCCTAGCACAGATACGCAGTATTTT

length: 13
D: NA
V: TRBV7-2
size: NA
J: TRBJ2-7
CDR3: CASSPAGGYEQYF
DNA: TGTGCCAGCAGCCCGGCAGGGGGGTACGAGCAGTACTTC

length: 15
D: TRBD1
V: TRBV7-3
size: NA
J: TRBJ1-2
CDR3: CASSSGTGSNYGYTF
DNA: TGTGCCAGCAGCTCCGGGACAGGGAGCAACTATGGCTACACCTTC

length: 13
D: NA
V: TRBV4-3
size: few
J: TRBJ2-7
CDR3: CASSQTTSSEQYF
DNA: TGCGCCAGCAGCCAAACGACTAGTTCTGAGCAGTACTTC

length: 14
D: TRBD1
V: TRBV5-1
size: NA
J: TRBJ1-6
CDR3: CASRQGMGISPLHF
DNA: TGCGCCAGCAGACAGGGGATGGGGATTTCACCCCTCCACTTT

length: 11
D: NA
V: TRBV6-6
size: NA
J: TRBJ1-4
CDR3: CASSIGQLDFF
DNA: TGTGCCAGCAGCATTGGGCAGCTGGATTTTTTT

length: 10
D: NA
V: TRBV2
size: once
J: TRBJ1-1
CDR3: CASKGGGAFF
DNA: TGTGCCAGCAAGGGCGGGGGAGCTTTCTTT

length: 16
D: TRBD1
V: TRBV18
size: NA
J: TRBJ2-5
CDR3: CASSPSGGLGQETQYF
DNA: TGTGCCAGCTCACCATCAGGGGGCCTCGGCCAAGAGACCCAGTACTTC

length: 12
D: NA
V: TRBV27
size: once
J: TRBJ1-6
CDR3: CASKQTNSPLHF
DNA: TGTGCCAGCAAACAGACTAATTCACCCCTCCACTTT

length: 16
D: NA
V: TRBV5-6
size: few
J: TRBJ2-2
CDR3: CASISLVLANTGELFF
DNA: TGTGCCAGCATCTCTTTGGTTCTAGCCAACACCGGGGAGCTGTTTTTT

length: 14
D: TRBD2
V: TRBV4-3
size: NA
J: TRBJ2-7
CDR3: CASSQTSGSNEQYF
DNA: TGCGCCAGCAGCCAAACTAGCGGGAGTAACGAGCAGTACTTC

length: 15
D: TRBD2
V: TRBV11-2
size: NA
J: TRBJ2-1
CDR3: CASSDLAGGGNEQFF
DNA: TGTGCCAGCAGCGACCTAGCGGGGGGAGGGAATGAGCAGTTCTTC

length: 14
D: NA
V: TRBV19
size: NA
J: TRBJ2-1
CDR3: CASKQAISYNEQFF
DNA: TGTGCCAGTAAACAGGCTATCTCCTACAATGAGCAGTTCTTC

length: 15
D: TRBD1
V: TRBV2
size: NA
J: TRBJ1-5
CDR3: CASSAWDRGVQPQHF
DNA: TGTGCCAGCAGTGCTTGGGACAGGGGAGTACAGCCCCAGCATTTT

length: 15
D: TRBD1
V: TRBV27
size: NA
J: TRBJ2-1
CDR3: CASRPGTGTYNEQFF
DNA: TGTGCCAGCAGACCCGGGACAGGGACTTACAATGAGCAGTTCTTC

length: 15
D: TRBD2
V: TRBV28
size: NA
J: TRBJ2-7
CDR3: CASSYPAGVSYEQYF
DNA: TGTGCCAGCAGTTACCCCGCGGGAGTATCCTACGAGCAGTACTTC

length: 19
D: NA
V: TRBV7-8
size: few
J: TRBJ2-2
CDR3: CASSLSPTRASIIRGELFF
DNA: TGTGCCAGCAGCTTATCCCCGACACGCGCCTCCATAATTCGCGGGGAGCTGTTTTTT

length: 13
D: NA
V: TRBV30
size: NA
J: TRBJ1-2
CDR3: CAWSPTQGLGYTF
DNA: TGTGCCTGGAGTCCGACACAGGGTTTGGGCTACACCTTC

length: 18
D: TRBD2
V: TRBV6-2/TRBV6-3
size: NA
J: TRBJ2-1
CDR3: CASSYQVTPTSGYNEQFF
DNA: TGTGCCAGCAGTTACCAAGTGACCCCGACTAGCGGGTACAATGAGCAGTTCTTC

length: 14
D: TRBD1
V: TRBV7-8
size: NA
J: TRBJ1-2
CDR3: CASSLAQGYYGYTF
DNA: TGTGCCAGCAGCTTAGCACAGGGGTATTATGGCTACACCTTC

length: 17
D: NA
V: TRBV7-9
size: NA
J: TRBJ2-1
CDR3: CASSPPPEGSSYNEQFF
DNA: TGTGCCAGCAGCCCCCCCCCAGAAGGGAGCTCCTACAATGAGCAGTTCTTC